This is a list of T cell receptor beta chains from one sample in a study of T cells in Graves' hyperthyroidism and ophthalmopathy. TCRdb reprocessed the multiplex PCR reads with MiXCR, giving one entry per CDR3 protein. The table lists 750,000 to 900,000 distinct CDR3 sequences, roughly 37% of them singletons, with around 9.3% in the top ten. Sequenced material: blood. The source is a young man with Graves' hyperthyroidism. Both conserved end residues are part of each CDR3. A D gene is named only where the DNA matches it firmly. The size entry is marked missing in some rows and otherwise reads once, few, many or a size class.

d_call: NA
clone_size: many
j_call: TRBJ2-2
v_call: TRBV2
cdr3_aa: CASSDDTGELFF
cdr3_nt: TGTGCCAGCAGTGATGACACCGGGGAGCTGTTTTTT

d_call: TRBD1
clone_size: many
j_call: TRBJ2-7
v_call: TRBV19
cdr3_aa: CAPPGTGRAEQYF
cdr3_nt: TGTGCCCCCCCCGGGACAGGGCGAGCCGAGCAGTACTTC

d_call: NA
clone_size: few
j_call: TRBJ1-5
v_call: TRBV9
cdr3_aa: CASNPGTSNQPQHF
cdr3_nt: TGTGCCAGCAACCCCGGGACTAGCAATCAGCCCCAGCATTTT

d_call: NA
clone_size: NA
j_call: TRBJ1-6
v_call: TRBV25-1
cdr3_aa: CASSQDQPSALHF
cdr3_nt: TGTGCCAGCAGCCAAGATCAACCTTCAGCCCTCCACTTT

d_call: NA
clone_size: few
j_call: TRBJ1-1
v_call: TRBV7-9
cdr3_aa: CASSQEFRRLNTEAFF
cdr3_nt: TGTGCCAGCAGCCAAGAATTCCGGCGATTGAACACTGAAGCTTTCTTT

d_call: NA
clone_size: NA
j_call: TRBJ1-2
v_call: TRBV29-1
cdr3_aa: CSVEVGSGYTF
cdr3_nt: TGCAGCGTTGAAGTTGGATCTGGCTACACCTTC

d_call: TRBD1
clone_size: NA
j_call: TRBJ1-5
v_call: TRBV2
cdr3_aa: CASSERRQGVQPQHF
cdr3_nt: TGTGCCAGCAGTGAAAGGCGCCAGGGGGTTCAGCCCCAGCATTTT

d_call: NA
clone_size: many
j_call: TRBJ2-7
v_call: TRBV7-2
cdr3_aa: CASSLSRVYEQYF
cdr3_nt: TGTGCCAGCAGCTTGTCACGGGTCTACGAGCAGTACTTC

d_call: TRBD1
clone_size: NA
j_call: TRBJ1-2
v_call: TRBV29-1
cdr3_aa: CSVGTGGLYGYTF
cdr3_nt: TGCAGCGTTGGGACAGGGGGTCTCTATGGCTACACCTTC

d_call: TRBD1
clone_size: few
j_call: TRBJ2-6
v_call: TRBV29-1
cdr3_aa: CSVVGTAGANVLTF
cdr3_nt: TGCAGCGTTGTCGGGACAGCTGGGGCCAACGTCCTGACTTTC

d_call: NA
clone_size: few
j_call: TRBJ2-7
v_call: TRBV5-1
cdr3_aa: CASSFGVAYEQYF
cdr3_nt: TGCGCCAGCAGCTTTGGGGTAGCCTACGAGCAGTACTTC

d_call: TRBD1
clone_size: many
j_call: TRBJ1-3
v_call: TRBV25-1
cdr3_aa: CASRGQVAGNTIYF
cdr3_nt: TGTGCCAGCAGGGGACAGGTCGCTGGAAACACCATATATTTT

d_call: NA
clone_size: NA
j_call: TRBJ2-7
v_call: TRBV7-9
cdr3_aa: CASSLAITNSYEQYF
cdr3_nt: TGTGCCAGCAGCTTAGCCATCACCAACTCCTACGAGCAGTACTTC

d_call: NA
clone_size: few
j_call: TRBJ1-3
v_call: TRBV6-1
cdr3_aa: CASSAFGNTIYF
cdr3_nt: TGTGCCAGCAGTGCCTTCGGAAACACCATATATTTT

d_call: TRBD1
clone_size: NA
j_call: TRBJ1-3
v_call: TRBV6-5
cdr3_aa: CASSPNRGNTIYF
cdr3_nt: TGTGCCAGCAGCCCGAACAGGGGGAACACCATATATTTT